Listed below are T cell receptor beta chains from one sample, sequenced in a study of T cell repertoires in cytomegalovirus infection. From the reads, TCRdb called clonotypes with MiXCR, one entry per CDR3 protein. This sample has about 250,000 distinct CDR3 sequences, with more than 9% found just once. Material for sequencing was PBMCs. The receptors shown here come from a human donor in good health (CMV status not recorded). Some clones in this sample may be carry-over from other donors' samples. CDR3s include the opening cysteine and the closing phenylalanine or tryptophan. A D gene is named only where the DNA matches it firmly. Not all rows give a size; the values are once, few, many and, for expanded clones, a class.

DNA: TGTGCCAGCAGTCTTTTCACCGGGGAGCTGTTTTTT; CDR3: CASSLFTGELFF; V: TRBV7-8; size: many; J: TRBJ2-2; D: -
DNA: TGTGCCAGCAGCTTAGACCACACCTCCTATGGCTACACCTTC; CDR3: CASSLDHTSYGYTF; V: TRBV7-2; size: many; J: TRBJ1-2; D: -
DNA: TGTGCCAGCAGCTTAGAGTCCCTAGCGGGGGGTCTGCAGGGGACCCAGTACTTC; CDR3: CASSLESLAGGLQGTQYF; V: TRBV7-2; size: many; J: TRBJ2-5; D: TRBD2
DNA: TGTGCCAGCGGGCGACAGGGCCAAGAGACCCAGTACTTC; CDR3: CASGRQGQETQYF; V: TRBV6-5; size: many; J: TRBJ2-5; D: TRBD1
DNA: TGTGCCAGCAGCCTACGGTGGAGGAACAATCAGCCCCAGCATTTT; CDR3: CASSLRWRNNQPQHF; V: TRBV7-2; size: many; J: TRBJ1-5; D: -
DNA: TGTGCCAGCAGCCAAGACTGGCAGGGGCCCTACGAGCAGTACTTC; CDR3: CASSQDWQGPYEQYF; V: TRBV4-2; size: few; J: TRBJ2-7; D: -
DNA: TGTGCCAGCAGCTTAATAGCTCAAGAGACCCAGTACTTC; CDR3: CASSLIAQETQYF; V: TRBV7-2; size: many; J: TRBJ2-5; D: -
DNA: TGTGCCAGCAGCTTACGGGTCCAGAATGAGCAGTTCTTC; CDR3: CASSLRVQNEQFF; V: TRBV7-3; size: many; J: TRBJ2-1; D: -
DNA: TGCAGTGCTAGACCGACCGGGACTAGCGGGAGGGTTAACTACGAGCAGTACTTC; CDR3: CSARPTGTSGRVNYEQYF; V: TRBV20-1; size: few; J: TRBJ2-7; D: TRBD2
DNA: TGCAGCGTCGGATGGTCCCAAGAGACCCAGTACTTC; CDR3: CSVGWSQETQYF; V: TRBV29-1; size: few; J: TRBJ2-5; D: -
DNA: TGTGCCAGCAGTTCGGTAGGGACCATGAAAGCTTTCTTT; CDR3: CASSSVGTMKAFF; V: TRBV6-2/TRBV6-3; size: few; J: TRBJ1-1; D: -
DNA: TGTGCCAGCAGTTTAATAGGGGCTACGCAGTATTTT; CDR3: CASSLIGATQYF; V: TRBV12-3/TRBV12-4; size: -; J: TRBJ2-3; D: -
DNA: TGCAGTGCCCTCGCGCCTAGCGCCTCCTACGAGCAGTACTTC; CDR3: CSALAPSASYEQYF; V: TRBV20-1; size: once; J: TRBJ2-7; D: -
DNA: TGTGCCAGCAGCTTGGAGGCCAGGGGCCCCTACGAGCAGTACTTC; CDR3: CASSLEARGPYEQYF; V: TRBV7-2; size: many; J: TRBJ2-7; D: -
DNA: TGTGCCAGTAGTAAACCTCGGGGGGAAATTGGACTAGCGGGACCATACGAGCAGTACTTC; CDR3: CASSKPRGEIGLAGPYEQYF; V: TRBV19; size: few; J: TRBJ2-7; D: TRBD2
DNA: TGTGCCAGCAGTGACGAATCCTACGAGCAGTACTTC; CDR3: CASSDESYEQYF; V: TRBV6-1; size: many; J: TRBJ2-7; D: -
DNA: TGTGCCAGCAACTTAAAGGTAGCTAATGAGCAGTTCTTC; CDR3: CASNLKVANEQFF; V: TRBV2; size: -; J: TRBJ2-1; D: -
DNA: TGTGCCAGCAGCCCCCGGCTTAGGACCCCCACAGATACGCAGTATTTT; CDR3: CASSPRLRTPTDTQYF; V: TRBV7-9; size: once; J: TRBJ2-3; D: -
DNA: TGTGCCAGTAGTTTCCCCCTACTCAGCTCTGGAAACACCATATATTTT; CDR3: CASSFPLLSSGNTIYF; V: TRBV19; size: -; J: TRBJ1-3; D: -
DNA: TGTGCCAGCAGCTTGGCTAGCGGGGGGGCCGGGTTAGAGACCCAGTACTTC; CDR3: CASSLASGGAGLETQYF; V: TRBV7-2; size: many; J: TRBJ2-5; D: TRBD2
DNA: TGTGCCAGCAGTTTGTCGGGGTACTCCTACGAGCAGTACTTC; CDR3: CASSLSGYSYEQYF; V: TRBV12-3/TRBV12-4; size: many; J: TRBJ2-7; D: -
DNA: TGTGCCAGTGGGGCCGGGGGAGTTACGCAGTATTTT; CDR3: CASGAGGVTQYF; V: TRBV7-2; size: many; J: TRBJ2-3; D: -
DNA: TGTGCCAGCAGCGGAGGGGGGGCGGCCTCCTACGAGCAGTACTTC; CDR3: CASSGGGAASYEQYF; V: TRBV7-2; size: many; J: TRBJ2-7; D: -
DNA: TGTGCCAGCAGTGACTCAGACACCGGGGAGCTGTTTTTT; CDR3: CASSDSDTGELFF; V: TRBV6-4; size: few; J: TRBJ2-2; D: -
DNA: TGCGCCAGCAGCGAACAGGGGAATATCTACGCTGAAGCTTTCTTT; CDR3: CASSEQGNIYAEAFF; V: TRBV5-1; size: few; J: TRBJ1-1; D: TRBD1
DNA: TGTGCCAGCAGCCACACAGATACGCAGTATTTT; CDR3: CASSHTDTQYF; V: TRBV7-8; size: many; J: TRBJ2-3; D: -
DNA: TGTGCCAGCATCCCGGGGGGTGTGGGGACAGATACGCAGTATTTT; CDR3: CASIPGGVGTDTQYF; V: TRBV28; size: many; J: TRBJ2-3; D: TRBD2
DNA: TGTGCCAGCAGTTGGGTCCGGGACAGGGGCCTGGCCGCGAACACCGGGGAGCTGTTTTTT; CDR3: CASSWVRDRGLAANTGELFF; V: TRBV28; size: -; J: TRBJ2-2; D: TRBD1
DNA: TGCGCCAGCCGAGAACCCCTAGAGACCCAGTACTTC; CDR3: CASREPLETQYF; V: TRBV5-1; size: -; J: TRBJ2-5; D: -
DNA: TGTGCCAGCAGTTTAGAGACAGGGACCACTGAAGCTTTCTTT; CDR3: CASSLETGTTEAFF; V: TRBV12-3/TRBV12-4; size: many; J: TRBJ1-1; D: TRBD1
DNA: TGCGCCAGCAGCTTAATGGGACTAGCGGAAACCTACGAGCAGTACTTC; CDR3: CASSLMGLAETYEQYF; V: TRBV5-1; size: -; J: TRBJ2-7; D: TRBD2
DNA: TGTGCCAGCAGCCAAGATCTAGGGAGTGACACTGAAGCTTTCTTT; CDR3: CASSQDLGSDTEAFF; V: TRBV4-2; size: many; J: TRBJ1-1; D: -
DNA: TGTGCCAGCAGCCAAACCCAGGGGGAGAGACAAGAGACCCAGTACTTC; CDR3: CASSQTQGERQETQYF; V: TRBV4-2; size: -; J: TRBJ2-5; D: TRBD1
DNA: TGTGCCAGCAGGGGGCCGGGACAGGGAAGCGAAAAACTGTTTTTT; CDR3: CASRGPGQGSEKLFF; V: TRBV12-3/TRBV12-4; size: many; J: TRBJ1-4; D: TRBD1
DNA: TGTGCCAGCAGTTTAGGGAAAGGGGGCCAGGAGACCCAGTACTTC; CDR3: CASSLGKGGQETQYF; V: TRBV12-3/TRBV12-4; size: many; J: TRBJ2-5; D: TRBD1
DNA: TGTGCCAGCAGCTCCCGGACAGGATTGAACACTGAAGCTTTCTTT; CDR3: CASSSRTGLNTEAFF; V: TRBV7-2; size: many; J: TRBJ1-1; D: TRBD1
DNA: TGTGCCAGCAGCCATCGGGCCCGGGACACTGAAGCTTTCTTT; CDR3: CASSHRARDTEAFF; V: TRBV3-1; size: -; J: TRBJ1-1; D: -
DNA: TGTGCCAGCAGCCTATCCGGGACAGGATACGAGCAGTACTTC; CDR3: CASSLSGTGYEQYF; V: TRBV7-9; size: many; J: TRBJ2-7; D: TRBD1
DNA: TGTGCCAGCAGCACGGGACTCATTGGCGGGGCCAACGTCCTGACTTTC; CDR3: CASSTGLIGGANVLTF; V: TRBV7-3; size: many; J: TRBJ2-6; D: -
DNA: TGTGCCAGCTCACCTGTCGGCCTAGCGGGGAATGAGCAGTTCTTC; CDR3: CASSPVGLAGNEQFF; V: TRBV18; size: many; J: TRBJ2-1; D: TRBD2
DNA: TGTGCCATCAGGGAGGACAGGGCCGGCGACACCATATATTTT; CDR3: CAIREDRAGDTIYF; V: TRBV10-3; size: -; J: TRBJ1-3; D: TRBD1
DNA: TGTGCCAGCAGCCCAAAGACAGGGGATGATGAAAAACTGTTTTTT; CDR3: CASSPKTGDDEKLFF; V: TRBV11-2; size: -; J: TRBJ1-4; D: TRBD1
DNA: TGTGCCAGCACTGCACAGGGCCATGAGCAGTTCTTC; CDR3: CASTAQGHEQFF; V: TRBV6-1; size: many; J: TRBJ2-1; D: -
DNA: TGTGCCAGCGGAGCCGACAGGGAGACAGGTGAAAAACTGTTTTTT; CDR3: CASGADRETGEKLFF; V: TRBV25-1; size: -; J: TRBJ1-4; D: TRBD1
DNA: TGTGCCAGCACTAAGAAGGTAGCGGGAGTGAATGAGCAGTTCTTC; CDR3: CASTKKVAGVNEQFF; V: TRBV6-1; size: many; J: TRBJ2-1; D: TRBD2
DNA: TGTGCCAGCAGTTTTTTAGCGGGAGTTGTGGAGACCCAGTACTTC; CDR3: CASSFLAGVVETQYF; V: TRBV28; size: many; J: TRBJ2-5; D: TRBD2
DNA: TGTGCCAGCAGCACAACAGGGGGCGGAACTGAAGCTTTCTTT; CDR3: CASSTTGGGTEAFF; V: TRBV3-1; size: -; J: TRBJ1-1; D: TRBD1
DNA: TGTGCCAGCAGCTTAGGTAGAGTGGAGACCCAGTACTTC; CDR3: CASSLGRVETQYF; V: TRBV11-2; size: -; J: TRBJ2-5; D: -
DNA: TGTGCCAGCAGCTTGCTCCAGGGTTCCGGGGAGCTGTTTTTT; CDR3: CASSLLQGSGELFF; V: TRBV7-2; size: many; J: TRBJ2-2; D: -
DNA: TGCGCCAGCAGCCAAGACAGAGCGGGCACAGATACGCAGTATTTT; CDR3: CASSQDRAGTDTQYF; V: TRBV4-1; size: -; J: TRBJ2-3; D: -
DNA: TGCAGTGCCCCTGGACAGGGGATCGGACAGCCCCAGCATTTT; CDR3: CSAPGQGIGQPQHF; V: TRBV20-1; size: -; J: TRBJ1-5; D: TRBD1
DNA: TGTGCCAGCAGCTTAGAGGCTAGGGTAGAGACCCAGTACTTC; CDR3: CASSLEARVETQYF; V: TRBV7-2; size: many; J: TRBJ2-5; D: -
DNA: TGTGCCAGCAGTGTACGGACGCTAAATTCACCCCTCCACTTT; CDR3: CASSVRTLNSPLHF; V: TRBV2; size: few; J: TRBJ1-6; D: -